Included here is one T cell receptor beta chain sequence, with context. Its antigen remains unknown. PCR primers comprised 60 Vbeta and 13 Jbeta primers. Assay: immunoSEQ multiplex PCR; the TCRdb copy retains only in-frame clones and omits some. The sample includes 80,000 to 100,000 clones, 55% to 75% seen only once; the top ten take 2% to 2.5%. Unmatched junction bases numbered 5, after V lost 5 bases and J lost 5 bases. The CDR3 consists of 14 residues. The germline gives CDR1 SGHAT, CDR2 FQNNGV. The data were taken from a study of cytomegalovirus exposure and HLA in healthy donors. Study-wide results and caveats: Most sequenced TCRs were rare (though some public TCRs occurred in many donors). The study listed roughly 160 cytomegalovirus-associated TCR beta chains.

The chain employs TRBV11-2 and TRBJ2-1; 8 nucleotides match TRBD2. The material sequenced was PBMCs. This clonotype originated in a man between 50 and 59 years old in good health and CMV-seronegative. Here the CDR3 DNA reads TGTGCCAGCAGCAGCGGGAGACCCGACAATGAGCAGTTCTTC. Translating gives CASSSGRPDNEQFF.